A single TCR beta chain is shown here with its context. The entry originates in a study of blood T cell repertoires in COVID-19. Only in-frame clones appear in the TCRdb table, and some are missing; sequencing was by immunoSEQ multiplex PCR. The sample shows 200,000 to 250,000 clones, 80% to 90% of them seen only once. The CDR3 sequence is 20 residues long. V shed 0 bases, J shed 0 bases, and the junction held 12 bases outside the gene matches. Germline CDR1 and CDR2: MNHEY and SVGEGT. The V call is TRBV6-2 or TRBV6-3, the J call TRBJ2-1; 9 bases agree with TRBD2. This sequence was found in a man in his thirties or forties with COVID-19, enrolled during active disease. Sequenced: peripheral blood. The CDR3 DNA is TGTGCCAGCAGTTACTCGATAGCGGGGGAGACCCCGAGCTCCTACAATGAGCAGTTCTTC. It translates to CASSYSIAGETPSSYNEQFF.